This TCR beta chain appears in the sequencing data of a study of blood T cells in healthy people across ages. Primers used in a second PCR of roughly 6 to 12 cycles were a sample-barcoded 5' primer and a J-beta primer mix. Using its own MiXCR run on the 5' RACE reads, TCRdb lists one record per CDR3 protein. The repertoire holds approximately 1,100,000 distinct CDR3 sequences, with under 45% as singletons. Collection of 9.5 to 10 milliliters of peripheral blood was performed for each donor. Study-wide results and caveats: PBMCs left unsorted prevented a conclusive naive versus antigen-experienced comparison.

The CDR3 extends over 13 amino acids. Trimming removed 7 bases at V and 4 bases at J, with 13 bases between. Germline CDR1 is LNHDA and CDR2 is SQIVND (reference sequence). Points on this clonotype: Its antigen is undetermined.

The sample comprised blood. The chain couples TRBV19 to TRBJ2-5; perhaps TRBD1 as D (6 bases). The sequence was collected from a woman between 55 and 75 years old in good health. The CDR3 reads CASKLTGTETQYF. In DNA, the CDR3 is TGTGCCAGTAAGCTCACAGGGACAGAGACCCAGTACTTC. Variable domain in full (rest from reference TRBV19 and TRBJ2-5): DGGITQSPKYLFRKEGQNVTLSCEQNLNHDAMYWYRQDPGQGLRLIYYSQIVNDFQKGDIAEGYSVSREKKESFPLTVTSAQKNPTAFYLCASKLTGTETQYFGPGTRLLVL.